This TCR beta chain was documented in a study of post-analysis software for immune sequencing data. Each TCR beta cDNA library carried unique molecular identifiers. Out of 1 to 10 million T cells, 450,000 to 600,000 cDNA molecules were generated. TCRdb redid the calling of the PCR reads with MiXCR, one entry per CDR3 protein. Of roughly 800,000 distinct CDR3 sequences in the sample, under 70% are singletons; the top ten hold roughly 4.4%. Study results and caveats: Relative to controls, patients had a handful of TRBV segments at higher frequency, with TRBV5-6, TRBV5-1 and TRBV20-1 among these.

With respect to this clonotype: Its antigen is still unknown.

The germline CDR1 and CDR2 sequences are SGHRS and YFSETQ. Trimming cost V 1 base and J 4 bases, with 6 bases left between them. The CDR3 covers 13 residues. This chain uses TRBV5-1 with TRBJ2-1; D not resolved. The receptor's source is a girl between 5 and 17 years old with multiple sclerosis. Sequenced material: blood. This CDR3 is CASSLQEYNEQFF. In nucleotides, the CDR3 is TGCGCCAGCAGCTTGCAGGAGTACAATGAGCAGTTCTTC.